This record looks at one T cell receptor beta chain sequence and its context. These data originate in a study of blood T cell repertoires in COVID-19. Overall study context: Acute and convalescent COVID-19 specimens originated in the United States, Italy and Spain.

Libraries were prepared by immunoSEQ multiplex PCR; TCRdb keeps only in-frame clonotypes and omits some of them. Found here are around 360,000 clones, about 90% of them singletons; the top ten hold 1.9%. J lost 2 bases, V lost 3 bases, and 13 bases had no gene match. CDR3 size: 18 residues. Germline assignment: CDR1 KGHSH and CDR2 LQKENI. Material for sequencing was PBMCs or T cells enriched from blood (not recorded which). The chain employs TRBV18 and TRBJ1-3, with 7 bases fitting TRBD1. The clonotype comes from a middle-aged man in a cohort exposed to, infected with or recovered from COVID-19 (not recorded which). This CDR3 is CASSPFDPGQSTGNTIYF. For the CDR3, the DNA is TGTGCCAGCTCACCTTTCGATCCGGGACAGTCAACTGGAAACACCATATATTTT.